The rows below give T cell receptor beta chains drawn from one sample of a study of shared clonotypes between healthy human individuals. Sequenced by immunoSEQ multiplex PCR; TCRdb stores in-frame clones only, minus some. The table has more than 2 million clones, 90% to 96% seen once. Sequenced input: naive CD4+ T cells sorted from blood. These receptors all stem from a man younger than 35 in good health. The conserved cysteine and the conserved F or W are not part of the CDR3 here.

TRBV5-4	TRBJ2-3	ASSESGTSRNTQY
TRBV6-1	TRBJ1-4	ASSEPGLTNEKLF
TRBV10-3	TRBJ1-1	AIRGQGTEAF
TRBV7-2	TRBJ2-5	ASSREGRGGQETQY
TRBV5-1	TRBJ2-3	ASSLLGTSYPDTQY
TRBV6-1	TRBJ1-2	ASSPGGGAYGYT
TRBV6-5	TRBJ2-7	ASSPLAGPYEQY
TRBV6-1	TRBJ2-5	ASSEQRASGAQETQY
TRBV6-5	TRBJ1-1	ASTGNPVRGTEAF
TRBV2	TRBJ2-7	ASSGPPGQGTYEQY
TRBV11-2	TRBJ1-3	ASSPQPGNTIY
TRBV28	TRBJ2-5	ASSGGRETQY
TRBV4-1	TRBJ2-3	ASSQDPGAPRGTDTQY